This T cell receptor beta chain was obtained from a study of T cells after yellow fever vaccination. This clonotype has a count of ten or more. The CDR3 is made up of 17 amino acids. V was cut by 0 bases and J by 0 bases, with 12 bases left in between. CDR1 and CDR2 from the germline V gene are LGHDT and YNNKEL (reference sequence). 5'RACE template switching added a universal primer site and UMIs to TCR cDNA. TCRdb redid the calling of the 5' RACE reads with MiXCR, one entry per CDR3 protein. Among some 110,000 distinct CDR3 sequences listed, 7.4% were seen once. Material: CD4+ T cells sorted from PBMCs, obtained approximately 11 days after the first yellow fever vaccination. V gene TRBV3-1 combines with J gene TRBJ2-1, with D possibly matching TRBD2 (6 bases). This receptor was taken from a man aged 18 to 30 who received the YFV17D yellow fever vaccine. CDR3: CASSQDRRGLSYNEQFF. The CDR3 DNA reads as TGTGCCAGCAGCCAAGATCGGCGGGGCCTCTCCTACAATGAGCAGTTCTTC.